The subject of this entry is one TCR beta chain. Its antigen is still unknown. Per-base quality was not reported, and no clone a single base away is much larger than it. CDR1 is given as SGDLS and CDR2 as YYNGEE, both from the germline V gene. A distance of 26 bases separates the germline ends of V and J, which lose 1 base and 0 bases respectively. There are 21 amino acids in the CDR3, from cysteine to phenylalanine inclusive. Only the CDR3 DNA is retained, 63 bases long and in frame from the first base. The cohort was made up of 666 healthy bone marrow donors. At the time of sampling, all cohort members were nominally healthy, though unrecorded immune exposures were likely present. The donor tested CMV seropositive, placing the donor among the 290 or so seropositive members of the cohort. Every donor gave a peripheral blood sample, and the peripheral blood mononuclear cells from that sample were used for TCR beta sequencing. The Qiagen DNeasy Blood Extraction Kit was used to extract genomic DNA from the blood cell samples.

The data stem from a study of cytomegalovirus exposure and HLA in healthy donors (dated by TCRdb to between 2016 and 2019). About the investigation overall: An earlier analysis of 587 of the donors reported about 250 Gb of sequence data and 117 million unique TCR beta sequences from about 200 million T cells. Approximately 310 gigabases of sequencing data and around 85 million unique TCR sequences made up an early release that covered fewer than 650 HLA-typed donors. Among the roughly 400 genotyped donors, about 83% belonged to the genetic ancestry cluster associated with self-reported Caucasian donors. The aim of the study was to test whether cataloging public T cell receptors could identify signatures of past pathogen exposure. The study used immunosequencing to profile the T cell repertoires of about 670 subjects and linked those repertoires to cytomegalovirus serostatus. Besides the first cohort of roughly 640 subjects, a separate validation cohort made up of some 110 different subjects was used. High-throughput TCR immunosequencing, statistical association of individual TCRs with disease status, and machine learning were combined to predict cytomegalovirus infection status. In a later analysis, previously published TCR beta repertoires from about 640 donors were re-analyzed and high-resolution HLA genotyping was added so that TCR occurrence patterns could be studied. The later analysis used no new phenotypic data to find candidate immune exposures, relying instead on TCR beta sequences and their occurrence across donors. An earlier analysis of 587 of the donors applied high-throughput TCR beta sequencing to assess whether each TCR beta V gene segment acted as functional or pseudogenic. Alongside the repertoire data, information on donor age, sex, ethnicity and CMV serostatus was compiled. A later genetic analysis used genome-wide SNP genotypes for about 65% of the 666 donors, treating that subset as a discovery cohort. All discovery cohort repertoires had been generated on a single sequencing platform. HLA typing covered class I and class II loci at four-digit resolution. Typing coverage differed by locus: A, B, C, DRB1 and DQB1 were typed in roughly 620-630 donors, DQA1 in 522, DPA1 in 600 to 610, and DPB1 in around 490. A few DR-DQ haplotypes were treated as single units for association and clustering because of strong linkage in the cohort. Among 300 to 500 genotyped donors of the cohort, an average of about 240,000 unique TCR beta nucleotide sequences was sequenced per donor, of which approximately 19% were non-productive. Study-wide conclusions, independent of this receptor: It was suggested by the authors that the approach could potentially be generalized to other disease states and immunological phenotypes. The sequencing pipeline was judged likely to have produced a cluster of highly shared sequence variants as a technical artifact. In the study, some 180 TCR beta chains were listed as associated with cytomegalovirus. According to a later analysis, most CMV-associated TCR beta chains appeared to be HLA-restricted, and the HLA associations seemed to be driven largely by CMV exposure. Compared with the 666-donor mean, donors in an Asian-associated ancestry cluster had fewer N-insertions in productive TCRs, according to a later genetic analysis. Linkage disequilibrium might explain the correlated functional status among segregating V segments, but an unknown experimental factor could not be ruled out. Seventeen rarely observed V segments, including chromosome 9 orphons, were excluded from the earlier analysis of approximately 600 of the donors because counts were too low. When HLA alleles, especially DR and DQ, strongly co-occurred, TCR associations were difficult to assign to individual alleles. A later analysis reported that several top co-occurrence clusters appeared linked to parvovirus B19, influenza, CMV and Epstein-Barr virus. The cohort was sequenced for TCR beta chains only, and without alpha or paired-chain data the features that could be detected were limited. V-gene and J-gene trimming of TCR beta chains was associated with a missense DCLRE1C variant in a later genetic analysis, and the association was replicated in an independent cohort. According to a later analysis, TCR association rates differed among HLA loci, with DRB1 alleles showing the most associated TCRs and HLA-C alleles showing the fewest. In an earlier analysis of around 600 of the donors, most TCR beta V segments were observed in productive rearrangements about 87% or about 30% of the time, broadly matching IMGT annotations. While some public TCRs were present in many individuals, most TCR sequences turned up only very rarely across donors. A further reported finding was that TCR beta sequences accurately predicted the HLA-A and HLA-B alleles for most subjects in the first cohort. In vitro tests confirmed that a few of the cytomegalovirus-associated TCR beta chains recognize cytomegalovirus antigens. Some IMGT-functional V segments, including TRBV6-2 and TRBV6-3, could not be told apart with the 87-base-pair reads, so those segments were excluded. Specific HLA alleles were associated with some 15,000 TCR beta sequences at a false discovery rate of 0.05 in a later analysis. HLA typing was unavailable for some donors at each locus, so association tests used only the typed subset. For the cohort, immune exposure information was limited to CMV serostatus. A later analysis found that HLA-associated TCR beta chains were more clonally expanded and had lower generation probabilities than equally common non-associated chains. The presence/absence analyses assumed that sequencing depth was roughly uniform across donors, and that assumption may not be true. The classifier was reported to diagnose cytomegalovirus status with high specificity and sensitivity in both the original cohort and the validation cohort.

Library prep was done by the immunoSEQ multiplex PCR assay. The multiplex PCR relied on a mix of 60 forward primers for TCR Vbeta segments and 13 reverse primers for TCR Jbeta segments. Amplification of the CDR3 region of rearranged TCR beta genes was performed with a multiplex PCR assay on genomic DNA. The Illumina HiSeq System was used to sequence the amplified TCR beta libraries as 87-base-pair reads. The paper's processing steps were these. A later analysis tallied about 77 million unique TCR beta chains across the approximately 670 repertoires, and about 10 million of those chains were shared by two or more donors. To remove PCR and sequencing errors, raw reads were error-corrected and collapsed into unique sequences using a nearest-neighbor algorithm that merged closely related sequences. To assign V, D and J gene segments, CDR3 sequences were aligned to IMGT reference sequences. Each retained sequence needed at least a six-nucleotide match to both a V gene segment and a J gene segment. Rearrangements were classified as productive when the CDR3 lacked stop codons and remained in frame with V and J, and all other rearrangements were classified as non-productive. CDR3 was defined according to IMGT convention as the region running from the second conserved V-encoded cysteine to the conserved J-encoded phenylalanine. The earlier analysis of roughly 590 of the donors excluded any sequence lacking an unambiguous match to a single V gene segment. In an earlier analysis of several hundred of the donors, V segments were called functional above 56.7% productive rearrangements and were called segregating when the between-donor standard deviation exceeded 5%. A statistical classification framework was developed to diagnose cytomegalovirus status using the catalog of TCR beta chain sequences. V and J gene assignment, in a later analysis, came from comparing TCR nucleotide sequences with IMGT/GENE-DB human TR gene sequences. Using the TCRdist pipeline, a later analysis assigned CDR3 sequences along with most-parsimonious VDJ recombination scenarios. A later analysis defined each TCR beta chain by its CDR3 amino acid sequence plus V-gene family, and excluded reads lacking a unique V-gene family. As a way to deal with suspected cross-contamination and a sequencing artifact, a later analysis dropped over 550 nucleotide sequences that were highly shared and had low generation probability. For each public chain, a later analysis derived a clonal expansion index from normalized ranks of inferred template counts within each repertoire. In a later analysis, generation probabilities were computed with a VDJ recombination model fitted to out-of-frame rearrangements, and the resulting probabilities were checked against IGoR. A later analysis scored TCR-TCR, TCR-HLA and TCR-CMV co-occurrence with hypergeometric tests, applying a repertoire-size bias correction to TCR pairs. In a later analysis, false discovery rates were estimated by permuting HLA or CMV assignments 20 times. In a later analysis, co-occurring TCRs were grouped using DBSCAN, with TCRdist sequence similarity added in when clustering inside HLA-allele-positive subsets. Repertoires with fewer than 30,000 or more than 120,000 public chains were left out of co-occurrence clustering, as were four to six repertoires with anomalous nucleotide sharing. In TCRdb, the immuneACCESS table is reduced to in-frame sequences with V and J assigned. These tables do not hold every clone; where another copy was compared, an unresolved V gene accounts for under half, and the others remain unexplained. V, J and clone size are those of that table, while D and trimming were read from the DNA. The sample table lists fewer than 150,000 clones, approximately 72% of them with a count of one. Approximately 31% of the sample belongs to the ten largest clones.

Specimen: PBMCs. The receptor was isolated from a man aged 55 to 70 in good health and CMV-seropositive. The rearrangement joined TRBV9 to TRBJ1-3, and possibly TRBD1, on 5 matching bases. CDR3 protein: CASSVRPSGGIGGLSGNTIYF. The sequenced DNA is TGTGCCAGCAGCGTAAGGCCGTCGGGGGGGATTGGAGGTCTCTCTGGAAACACCATATATTTT.